The clone carrying this TCR beta chain was picked up one time. The data are from a study of blood T cell repertoires in COVID-19. Produced via immunoSEQ multiplex PCR; TCRdb's table is partial and in-frame only. The sample carries approximately 70,000 clones, roughly 78% recorded once. The TCR sequence derives from a man aged 55 to 70 with active or convalescent COVID-19. The specimen was peripheral blood.

The CDR3 is CASSTDYGYTF. The CDR3 DNA reads as TGTGCCAGTAGTACGGACTATGGCTACACCTTC. The chain uses TRBV5-5 and TRBJ1-2, with unresolved D. This CDR3 spans 11 amino acids. Looked up from germline, CDR1 is SGHKS and CDR2 is YYEKEE (reference sequence). V lost 8 bases and J lost 3, with 8 bases in between.